This T cell receptor beta chain was retrieved from a study of blood T cell repertoires in COVID-19. In the study overall: Sites in the United States, Italy and Spain provided acute and convalescent COVID-19 samples.

Germline CDR1 reads MGHDK; CDR2 reads SYGVNS. There are 15 residues in the CDR3. V lost 3 bases and J lost 4, with 15 bases in between. Original methodology: Amplification with reference gene primers provided the estimates of nucleated cell counts. Only in-frame clones appear in the TCRdb table, and some are missing; sequencing was by immunoSEQ multiplex PCR. The DNA was the basis for D and trimming; V, J and clone size are from that table. The table lists some 190,000 clones, 75% to 85% of them singletons, with about 4.3% in the top ten. This chain joins TRBV25-1 and TRBJ1-2; the D gene is possibly TRBD1 (5 bases). This sequence was found in a man aged 25-45 years with acute COVID-19. Sequencing used PBMCs or T cells enriched from blood (not recorded which). The CDR3: CASSESVLQGYGYTF. CDR3 coding DNA: TGTGCCAGCAGTGAGTCGGTCCTTCAGGGCTATGGCTACACCTTC.